This TCR beta chain was sequenced in a study of spatial heterogeneity in lung cancer. About the research overall: When follow-up PBMC samples existed, they were sequenced (at a median of about two years after resection).

This clonotype was seen many times. Time point described: blood at routine non-recurrence follow-up after resection. Whole RNA from tumor, nontumor lung or frozen PBMC was sequenced unsorted. The CDR3 is made up of 14 amino acids. Trimming cost V 4 bases and J 4 bases; bases outside gene matches: 7. The germline gives CDR1 SQVTM, CDR2 ANQGSEA. From the 5' RACE reads, TCRdb called clonotypes with MiXCR, one entry per CDR3 protein. This repertoire shows fewer than 60,000 distinct CDR3 sequences, 7.4% found once; its top ten account for over 30%. This material consisted of PBMCs, taken at follow-up. The genes are TRBV29-1 and TRBJ2-3; 8 nucleotides agree with TRBD1. The clonotype comes from a female donor with early-stage non-small cell lung cancer. The CDR3 nucleotides read TGCAGCGTTGCAGGGGGCGGGCGTGCAGATACGCAGTATTTT. This sequence encodes CSVAGGGRADTQYF.